This T cell receptor (beta chain) was observed in a study of control samples from healthy donors and cancer patients. The table came from immunoSEQ multiplex PCR; TCRdb's copy has only in-frame clones and leaves some out. The sample has around 90,000 clones; around 86% are singletons. The clonotype comes from a man younger than 45 in good health. The material sequenced was blood.

The CDR3 region is CASSITLREYNSPLHF. DNA of the CDR3: TGTGCCAGTAGTATTACTCTCAGGGAATATAATTCACCCCTCCACTTT. The chain employs TRBV19 and TRBJ1-6; the D gene is possibly TRBD1 (5 bases). This CDR3 contains 16 residues. V lost 3 bases, J lost 4 bases, and 13 bases lay in between. CDR1 is LNHDA and CDR2 is SQIVND in the germline V gene (reference sequence).